This T cell receptor (beta chain) was sequenced for a study of regulatory T cells in long-lasting Graves disease. The time point is: newly diagnosed GD, antithyroid drugs for less than 3 months. Scientists built the TCR library using RNA that was extracted from PBMCs. V was cut by 5 bases and J by 2 bases, with 10 bases left in between. Germline CDR1 SEHNR, CDR2 FQNEAQ (reference sequence). The CDR3 is 13 residues long. Building of the TCR beta libraries involved iRepertoire HTBI primers and Arm-PCR of CDR3 regions. MiXCR, applied by TCRdb to the multiplex PCR reads, yields one record per CDR3 protein. In the table there are under 300,000 distinct CDR3 sequences, approximately 16% of which are singletons.

Sequencing was performed on peripheral blood mononuclear cells (PBMCs), taken at new diagnosis, from a patient treated with antithyroid drugs. This TCR derives from a female donor with Graves disease. This chain connects TRBV7-9 to TRBJ2-7; the D is unclear. The CDR3 loop reads CASSVDPAYEQYF. The CDR3 DNA sequence: TGTGCCAGCAGCGTCGACCCCGCCTACGAGCAGTACTTC.